Each of the 21 T cell receptor beta chains below was sequenced from the same sample in a study of control samples from healthy donors and cancer patients. Sequencing used immunoSEQ multiplex PCR; TCRdb keeps in-frame clones, though not all of them. The table records more than 100,000 clones, about nine tenths of them present only once. The sequencing input was PBMCs. All receptors derive from a man aged 50 to 60 with head and neck cancer.

The genes are TRBV19 and TRBJ1-5; D is possibly TRBD1 (6 bases). The germline gives CDR1 LNHDA, CDR2 SQIVND (reference sequence). V lost 3 bases and J lost 7, with 13 bases in between. CDR3 length equals 14 residues. The DNA for the CDR3 is TGTGCCAGTAGTATGGGGGGGCGGGGACAGCCCCAGCATTTT. Encoded protein: CASSMGGRGQPQHF.

The V gene is TRBV7-9, the J gene TRBJ2-5; D gene ambiguous. The germline V gene has CDR1 SEHNR and CDR2 FQNEAQ (reference sequence). This CDR3 has 15 amino acids. Trimming took 4 bases from V and 7 from J, leaving 19 bases between them. The DNA of the CDR3 is TGTGCCAGCAGCTCACAACAATCCGCTCAGGTGACCCAGTACTTC. It is translated as CASSSQQSAQVTQYF.

The chain uses TRBV5-1 and TRBJ1-4, with D possibly matching TRBD1 (6 bases). CDR1 is SGHRS and CDR2 is YFSETQ in the germline V gene. V was shortened by 3 bases and J by 5 bases, with 14 bases between the two germline ends. This CDR3 comprises 15 residues. CDR3 nucleotide sequence: TGCGCCAGCAGCTCTACCGGGACATTAAATGAAAAACTGTTTTTT. This codes for CASSSTGTLNEKLFF.

This chain links TRBV6-6 with TRBJ1-5, with D hard to call. There are 16 residues in the CDR3. The germline V gene encodes CDR1 MNHNY and CDR2 SVGAGI (reference sequence). V dropped 2 bases and J dropped 1 base, with 12 bases sitting between them. CDR3 sequence (DNA): TGTGCCAGCAGTTACCGGGGAGGCGGGAGCAATCAGCCCCAGCATTTT. Its protein product is CASSYRGGGSNQPQHF.

This sequence joins TRBV18 and TRBJ2-7; the match to TRBD1 covers 8 bases. CDR1 is KGHSH and CDR2 is LQKENI in the germline V gene. The CDR3 is 14 amino acids. The V gene end was trimmed by 3 bases and the J gene end by 4 bases; junction bases not matched to a gene: 5. The CDR3 nucleotides are TGTGCCAGCTCACCTGTACAGGGGGAGTACGAGCAGTACTTC. Protein sequence: CASSPVQGEYEQYF.

In DNA form, the CDR3 reads TGTGCCAGCAGCCCGCCCGGGACAGGGGATGAAAAACTGTTTTTT. It translates to CASSPPGTGDEKLFF. The V gene is TRBV11-1, the J gene TRBJ1-4; TRBD1 matches 10 bases. With V trimmed by 5 bases and J by 6 bases, 6 bases remained unmatched. CDR3 length: 15 residues. CDR1 is SGHAT, CDR2 FQDESV, per germline (reference sequence).

The table lists this clone with a count of one. The chain has TRBV10-1 and TRBJ2-3; no reliable D call. V shed 3 bases and J shed 0 bases, with 7 bases lying between them. The CDR3 contains 14 residues. CDR1 and CDR2 from the germline V gene are WNHNN and SYGVQD (reference sequence). The CDR3 nucleotides read TGCGCCAGCAGTGACGGCGGAAGCACAGATACGCAGTATTTT. Its protein is CASSDGGSTDTQYF.

The V gene is TRBV5-1, the J gene TRBJ2-2; D unclear. Trimming took off 1 base at V and 1 base at J, with 2 bases between the two ends. The CDR3 spans 13 residues. CDR1 is SGHRS and CDR2 is YFSETQ in the germline V gene. As DNA, the CDR3 is TGCGCCAGCAGCTTGATGAACACCGGGGAGCTGTTTTTT. Protein: CASSLMNTGELFF.

The chain uses TRBV5-1 and TRBJ2-7; no clear D gene. The CDR3 runs 13 residues. Per the germline V gene, CDR1 is SGHRS and CDR2 is YFSETQ. V lost 0 bases and J lost 3, with 7 bases in between. The CDR3 DNA sequence: TGCGCCAGCAGCTTGGGGGGAATCTACGAGCAGTACTTC. Residues: CASSLGGIYEQYF.

This chain links TRBV5-4 with TRBJ2-1, with no clear D. This CDR3 is 11 amino acids long. In germline, CDR1 is SGHNT, CDR2 YYREEE (reference sequence). The V gene lost 1 base and the J gene lost 9 bases, with 5 bases spanning the gap. In nucleotides, the CDR3 is TGTGCCAGCAGCTTGTCTGTTGAGCAGTTCTTC. It yields the protein CASSLSVEQFF.

The rearrangement joins TRBV19 to TRBJ2-7; 12 nucleotides agree with TRBD2. This CDR3 contains 15 residues. V shed 3 bases and J 3 bases; nucleotides not matched to a gene: 3. Germline V gene lookup returns CDR1 LNHDA and CDR2 SQIVND (reference sequence). Here the CDR3 DNA reads TGTGCCAGTAGTATGACTAGCGGGAGAATCTACGAGCAGTACTTC. Protein sequence: CASSMTSGRIYEQYF.

This clone is deemed medium-sized. This chain joins TRBV3-1 (or the pseudogene TRBV3-2) and TRBJ2-5, with TRBD2 matching over 8 bases. The CDR3 has 12 residues. Trimming at V came to 7 bases and at J to 10 bases, leaving 8 bases not matched to a gene. CDR1 is LGHDT, CDR2 YNNKEL, per germline (reference sequence). CDR3 residues: CASNAGTRVQYF. In DNA form, the CDR3 reads TGTGCCAGCAACGCCGGGACTAGGGTCCAGTACTTC.

The genes are TRBV5-3 and TRBJ1-4, with D perhaps matching TRBD1 (6 bases). TRBV5-3 belongs to the ORF category, with a function that is uncertain. The ends were cut back, 4 bases at V and 10 bases at J, with 17 bases in the middle. This CDR3 is built from 14 residues. The CDR3 loop reads CARSGGTSDGKLFF. DNA for the CDR3: TGTGCCAGAAGCGGCGGGACATCTGACGGAAAACTGTTTTTT.

The rearrangement links TRBV14 to TRBJ2-7; a weak D match, TRBD2 (6 bases). The CDR3 consists of 14 residues. Germline V gene lookup returns CDR1 SGHDN and CDR2 FVKESK. Between the trimmed V and J ends, which lost 1 base and 3 bases, there was a span of 10 bases. CDR3: CASSQGLAIYEQYF. The DNA of the CDR3 is TGTGCCAGCAGCCAAGGGCTAGCGATCTACGAGCAGTACTTC.

The V call is TRBV6-1, the J call TRBJ2-7; 8 bases match TRBD2. This CDR3 is 15 amino acids long. The ends lost 2 bases at V and 3 bases at J; junction bases unmatched: 6. CDR1 and CDR2 (germline): MNHNS, SASEGT. The CDR3 loop is CASSETLAAFYEQYF. The DNA for the CDR3 is TGTGCCAGCAGTGAAACACTAGCGGCCTTCTACGAGCAGTACTTC.

This chain uses TRBV6-5 with TRBJ1-1; maybe TRBD1 (5 bases). Germline V lookup: CDR1 MNHEY, CDR2 SVGAGI. V was trimmed by 5 bases and J by 7 bases, leaving 17 bases between them. The CDR3 has 14 residues. The CDR3 sequence: CASSTLGVKGEAFF. The CDR3 DNA reads TGTGCCAGCAGTACCCTAGGGGTGAAGGGTGAAGCTTTCTTT.

The gene calls are TRBV10-3 and TRBJ2-2; D perhaps matches TRBD2 (6 bases). V gave up 9 bases and J gave up 6 bases, with 14 bases separating them. The germline CDR1 and CDR2 sequences are ENHRY and SYGVKD. The CDR3 length is 13 residues. CDR3 amino acids: CAMEGSFPGELFF. The CDR3 coding sequence is TGTGCCATGGAGGGTAGTTTCCCCGGGGAGCTGTTTTTT.

The chain carries TRBV2 and TRBJ2-1; D possibly corresponds to TRBD1 (6 bases). CDR3 length: 14 amino acids. Trimming cost V 6 bases and J 5 bases, with 14 bases left between them. The germline V gene has CDR1 SNHLY and CDR2 FYNNEI. Written as DNA, the CDR3 is TGTGCCAGCAGAGAGGACAGCTTAGACAATGAGCAGTTCTTC. Translated, it gives CASREDSLDNEQFF.

The rearrangement uses TRBV9 and TRBJ1-2; no definite D call. The CDR3 loop spans 14 amino acids. The V and J ends lost 0 bases and 8 bases respectively, with 14 bases between them. Germline values: CDR1 SGDLS, CDR2 YYNGEE. CDR3 sequence: CASSVGGPSNGYTF. Here the CDR3 DNA reads TGTGCCAGCAGCGTAGGCGGGCCATCGAACGGCTACACCTTC.

J is TRBJ1-1 and V is TRBV27, with a weak D call TRBD1 (5 bases). Germline V gene data show CDR1 as MNHEY and CDR2 as SMNVEV (reference sequence). V was trimmed by 3 bases and J by 3 bases, leaving 11 bases between them. CDR3 size: 14 residues. CDR3: CASSFWGGDTEAFF. In DNA, the CDR3 is TGTGCCAGCAGTTTCTGGGGGGGGGACACTGAAGCTTTCTTT.

The gene calls are TRBV13 and TRBJ1-1, with unresolved D. Germline CDR1 reads PRHDT; CDR2 reads FYEKMQ (reference sequence). V gave up 5 bases and J gave up 0 bases, with 7 bases separating them. CDR3 length equals 13 residues. The CDR3 DNA follows: TGTGCCAGCAGCCTGACGGTGAACACTGAAGCTTTCTTT. Amino acid sequence: CASSLTVNTEAFF.